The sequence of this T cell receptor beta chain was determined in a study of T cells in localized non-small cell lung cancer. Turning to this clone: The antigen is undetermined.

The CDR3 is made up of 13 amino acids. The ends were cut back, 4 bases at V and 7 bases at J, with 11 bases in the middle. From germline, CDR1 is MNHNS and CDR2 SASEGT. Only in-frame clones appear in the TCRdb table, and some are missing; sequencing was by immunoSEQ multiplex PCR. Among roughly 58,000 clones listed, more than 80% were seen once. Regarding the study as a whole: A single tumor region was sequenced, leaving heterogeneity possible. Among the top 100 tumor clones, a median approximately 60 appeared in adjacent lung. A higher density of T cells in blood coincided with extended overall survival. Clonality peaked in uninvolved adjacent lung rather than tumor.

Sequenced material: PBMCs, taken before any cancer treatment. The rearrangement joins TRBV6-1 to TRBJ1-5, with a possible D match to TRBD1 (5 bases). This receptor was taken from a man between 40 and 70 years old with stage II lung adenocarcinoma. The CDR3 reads CASSVGVRQPQHF. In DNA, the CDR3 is TGTGCCAGCAGTGTGGGGGTTAGACAGCCCCAGCATTTT.